This T cell receptor beta chain was sequenced during a study of T-cell memory formation after mild COVID-19. Trimming took off 5 bases at V and 7 bases at J, with 12 bases between the two ends. CDR3 length: 12 amino acids. Germline CDR1 is KGHSH and CDR2 is LQKENI. A single record per CDR3 protein comes from TCRdb applying MiXCR to the 5' RACE reads. The sample has around 300,000 distinct CDR3 sequences; 8.2% are singletons. This clonotype was counted at least ten times. This clonotype originated in a young man who had mild COVID-19 (a few samples of this study predate the infection). Cell type and time point are not known. The sequencing input was PBMCs or a T cell subset sorted from them (not recorded which). The V gene is TRBV18, the J gene TRBJ2-7; D unclear. CDR3: CASSSYTGEQYV. CDR3 bases: TGTGCCAGCTCATCTTACACTGGGGAGCAGTACGTC.